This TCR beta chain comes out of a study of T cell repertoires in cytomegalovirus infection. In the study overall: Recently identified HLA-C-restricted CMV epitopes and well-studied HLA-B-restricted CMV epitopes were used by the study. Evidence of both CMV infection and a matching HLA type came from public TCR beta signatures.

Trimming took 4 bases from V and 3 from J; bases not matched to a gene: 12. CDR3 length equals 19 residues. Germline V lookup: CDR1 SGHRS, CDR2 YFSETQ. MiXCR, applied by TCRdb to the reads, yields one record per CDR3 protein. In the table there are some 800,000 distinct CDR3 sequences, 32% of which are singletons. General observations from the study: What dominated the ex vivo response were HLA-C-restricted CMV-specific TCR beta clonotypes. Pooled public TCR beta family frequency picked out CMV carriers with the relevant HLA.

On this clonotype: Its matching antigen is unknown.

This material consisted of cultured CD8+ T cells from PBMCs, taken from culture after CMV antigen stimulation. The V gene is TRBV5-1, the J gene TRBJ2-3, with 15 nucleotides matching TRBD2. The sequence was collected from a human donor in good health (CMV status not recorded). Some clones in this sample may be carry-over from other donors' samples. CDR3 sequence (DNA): TGCGCCAGCAGCACTATACGGACTAGCGGGGGGGATGGAACAGATACGCAGTATTTT. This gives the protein CASSTIRTSGGDGTDTQYF. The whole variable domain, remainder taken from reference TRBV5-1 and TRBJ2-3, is KAGVTQTPRYLIKTRGQQVTLSCSPISGHRSVSWYQQTPGQGLQFLFEYFSETQRNKGNFPGRFSGRQFSNSRSEMNVSTLELGDSALYLCASSTIRTSGGDGTDTQYFGPGTRLTVL.